The 28 T cell receptor beta chains presented below share a single source sample, sequenced in a study of blood T cell repertoires in COVID-19. The data were produced by immunoSEQ multiplex PCR, yet TCRdb's version contains in-frame clones alone and is incomplete. The sample consists of 150,000 to 200,000 clones, about 75% of them appearing once. Sequenced material: peripheral blood. The receptor set was obtained from a woman in her 70s with acute or convalescent COVID-19.

The chain carries TRBV19 and TRBJ1-2; 8 bases fit TRBD1. The V gene's germline CDR1 is LNHDA and CDR2 SQIVND (reference sequence). The CDR3 length is 14 residues. Trimming took 8 bases from V and 4 from J; bases not matched to a gene: 9. Here the CDR3 DNA reads TGTGCCAGTGGAAACATAGACAGGGGCTATGGCTACACCTTC. Its protein product is CASGNIDRGYGYTF.

This chain uses TRBV6-5 with TRBJ1-1; 8 bases fit TRBD1. Losses at the gene ends were 6 bases for V and 4 bases for J; bases not matched to a gene: 7. In germline, CDR1 is MNHEY, CDR2 SVGAGI. CDR3 size: 14 residues. In DNA form, the CDR3 reads TGTGCCAGCAGACTCAGAACAGGGGGCACTGAAGCTTTCTTT. It specifies CASRLRTGGTEAFF.

The rearrangement uses TRBV15 and TRBJ1-4; TRBD1 aligns across 8 bases. The J segment lost 4 bases and the V segment lost 5 bases, leaving 12 bases of the junction unmatched. The CDR3 is made up of 17 amino acids. Germline V CDR1 and CDR2: LNHNV, YYDKDF (reference sequence). The DNA for the CDR3 is TGTGCCACCAGCGGCCGGGACAGGCAGCTTGTTAATGAAAAACTGTTTTTT. This encodes CATSGRDRQLVNEKLFF.

The chain links TRBV9 to TRBJ2-1; 12 bases align to TRBD2. V shed 4 bases, J shed 4 bases, and the junction held 3 bases outside the gene matches. Per germline, CDR1 SGDLS and CDR2 YYNGEE. This CDR3 contains 15 residues. CDR3 bases: TGTGCCAGCAGCCTAGCGGGAGGGCGTTACAATGAGCAGTTCTTC. Amino acids: CASSLAGGRYNEQFF. The full variable domain, rest sourced from reference TRBV9 and TRBJ2-1, is DSGVTQTPKHLITATGQRVTLRCSPRSGDLSVYWYQQSLDQGLQFLIQYYNGEERAKGNILERFSAQQFPDLHSELNLSSLELGDSALYFCASSLAGGRYNEQFFGPGTRLTVL.

The chain carries TRBV7-3 and TRBJ2-1, with TRBD2 matching over 12 bases. Germline V gene data show CDR1 as SGHTA and CDR2 as FQGTGA. Losses at the gene ends were 5 bases for V and 7 bases for J; bases not matched to a gene: 6. The CDR3 sequence is 15 residues long. Written as DNA, the CDR3 is TGTGCCAGCAGCCCTAGCGGGAGGGCGCTAAATGAGCAGTTCTTC. It is translated as CASSPSGRALNEQFF.

The CDR3 DNA reads TGTGCCAGCAGGCATTATACAGGCTTCAGGGTCGTTGAAGCTTTCTTT. Translation: CASRHYTGFRVVEAFF. V is TRBV7-3 and J is TRBJ1-1; D may be TRBD1 (5 bases). Trimming took off 6 bases at V and 7 bases at J, with 24 bases between the two ends. This CDR3 region has 16 residues. Germline V gene sequence: CDR1 SGHTA, CDR2 FQGTGA.

V gene TRBV29-1 combines with J gene TRBJ2-7; TRBD2 aligns across 13 bases. The CDR3 runs 19 residues. Germline V gene sequence: CDR1 SQVTM, CDR2 ANQGSEA. Trimming removed 6 bases from V and 0 bases from J; junction bases left unmatched: 17. CDR3 DNA: TGCAGCGTCGCCCAGGGACTAGCGGGATCGTTGCGGGCCTCCTACGAGCAGTACTTC. Amino acid sequence: CSVAQGLAGSLRASYEQYF.

This clone appeared once. This sample also contains other DNA sequences that code for the same CDR3. This chain uses TRBV27 with TRBJ2-2, with a possible D match to TRBD1 (5 bases). The CDR3 sequence is 15 residues long. The V end lost 0 bases, the J end lost 3 bases, and 8 bases lay between the germline ends. Germline V gene lookup returns CDR1 MNHEY and CDR2 SMNVEV (reference sequence). The CDR3 spells CASSLSSGYTGELFF. CDR3 DNA: TGTGCCAGCAGTTTATCGTCAGGGTACACCGGGGAGCTGTTTTTT.

The chain links TRBV11-2 to TRBJ1-6; D is ambiguous. Germline CDR1 reads SGHAT; CDR2 reads FQNNGV. Deletions cut 1 base from V and 0 bases from J, with 16 bases between. The CDR3 length is 19 residues. This CDR3 reads CASSLASATGSSYNSPLHF. Here the CDR3 DNA reads TGTGCCAGCAGCTTAGCGTCAGCGACCGGGAGCTCCTATAATTCACCCCTCCACTTT.

This clone was found once. The chain links TRBV19 to TRBJ2-1, with 8 bases aligning to TRBD2. Trimming removed 3 bases from V and 7 bases from J; junction bases left unmatched: 8. There are 15 residues in the CDR3. Germline V gene sequence: CDR1 LNHDA, CDR2 SQIVND (reference sequence). The CDR3 DNA reads as TGTGCCAGTAGTATCAACGGGAGGGCATGGAATGAGCAGTTCTTC. Its protein product is CASSINGRAWNEQFF.

The chain uses TRBV19 and TRBJ2-1; TRBD2 matches at 9 bases. With 6 bases clipped from V and 1 base from J, the junction kept 1 base outside the gene matches. CDR1 and CDR2 from the germline V gene are LNHDA and SQIVND (reference sequence). The CDR3 runs 14 residues. The CDR3 here is CASRTSGSYNEQFF. CDR3 DNA: TGTGCCAGTAGGACTAGCGGATCCTACAATGAGCAGTTCTTC.

V and J are TRBV5-8 and TRBJ1-4; a possible D gene is TRBD1 (5 bases). CDR1 is SGHTS, CDR2 YDEGEE, per germline. Deletions cut 4 bases from V and 6 bases from J, with 13 bases between. The CDR3 is 14 residues long. The CDR3 is CASSLRVRYEKLFF. In DNA form, the CDR3 reads TGTGCCAGCAGCCTCAGGGTCCGTTATGAAAAACTGTTTTTT.

V gene TRBV27 combines with J gene TRBJ1-1; 7 positions match TRBD1. With V trimmed by 6 bases and J by 0 bases, 19 bases remained unmatched. The germline CDR1 and CDR2 sequences are MNHEY and SMNVEV (reference sequence). The CDR3 has 19 residues. CDR3 nucleotide sequence: TGTGCCAGCAGATATTCGAACAGGGGTTCCAGCGGCATGAACACTGAAGCTTTCTTT. Its protein is CASRYSNRGSSGMNTEAFF.

This clone occurred once. The chain carries TRBV2 and TRBJ1-5, with 9 positions matching TRBD1. V trimming: 6 bases; J trimming: 5 bases; junction bases outside the gene matches: 5. Germline loops: CDR1 SNHLY, CDR2 FYNNEI. The CDR3 is 14 amino acids. The CDR3: CASSGQGRDQPQHF. CDR3 in DNA: TGTGCCAGCAGCGGACAGGGGCGTGATCAGCCCCAGCATTTT.

The chain employs TRBV24-1 and TRBJ2-7; 10 nucleotides line up with TRBD2. CDR3 size: 15 residues. Germline V gene lookup returns CDR1 KGHDR and CDR2 SFDVKD. V shed 3 bases, J shed 6 bases, and the junction held 7 bases outside the gene matches. CDR3 protein: CATSDGAAGGREQYF. The CDR3 DNA reads TGTGCCACCAGTGATGGCGCAGCGGGAGGGCGCGAGCAGTACTTC.

This clone has only a few counts. The chain carries TRBV9 and TRBJ2-2; 9 bases are shared with TRBD2. This CDR3 is 15 amino acids long. V was pared by 4 bases and J by 6 bases, with 7 bases of the junction left unmatched. Germline V lookup: CDR1 SGDLS, CDR2 YYNGEE. CDR3 bases: TGTGCCAGCAGCCGAGATCTAGCGGGGTCCGGGGAGCTGTTTTTT. It specifies CASSRDLAGSGELFF.

This rearrangement joins TRBV5-5 to TRBJ2-7, with 7 bases identical to TRBD1. V trimming: 4 bases; J trimming: 2 bases; junction bases outside the gene matches: 9. Germline V gene data show CDR1 as SGHKS and CDR2 as YYEKEE (reference sequence). The CDR3 consists of 15 residues. CDR3 loop: CASSLVWQGAYEQYF. In DNA, the CDR3 is TGTGCCAGCAGCCTAGTATGGCAGGGGGCCTACGAGCAGTACTTC. Full variable domain (outside the CDR3, taken from reference TRBV5-5 and TRBJ2-7): DAGVTQSPTHLIKTRGQQVTLRCSPISGHKSVSWYQQVLGQGPQFIFQYYEKEERGRGNFPDRFSARQFPNYSSELNVNALLLGDSALYLCASSLVWQGAYEQYFGPGTRLTVT.

The genes are TRBV14 and TRBJ1-4; D possibly corresponds to TRBD1 (6 bases). The CDR3 is made up of 15 amino acids. CDR1 and CDR2 from the germline V gene are SGHDN and FVKESK. V lost 4 bases and J 5 bases, leaving 14 bases between the germline ends. The DNA for the CDR3 is TGTGCCAGCAGCCCGCAAGGACAGCCAAATGAAAAACTGTTTTTT. This sequence encodes CASSPQGQPNEKLFF. The entire variable domain, with the rest obtained from reference TRBV14 and TRBJ1-4, is as follows: EAGVTQFPSHSVIEKGQTVTLRCDPISGHDNLYWYRRVMGKEIKFLLHFVKESKQDESGMPNNRFLAERTGGTYSTLKVQPAELEDSGVYFCASSPQGQPNEKLFFGSGTQLSVL.

This clone turned up a few times. V is TRBV19 and J is TRBJ1-6, with a weak D call TRBD1 (5 bases). CDR3 length: 13 amino acids. V lost 3 bases and J lost 10, with 10 bases in between. The germline CDR1 and CDR2 sequences are LNHDA and SQIVND (reference sequence). The CDR3 region has the DNA TGTGCCAGTAGTATCGACAGAGAGTCACCCCTCCACTTT. Translation gives CASSIDRESPLHF.

The chain combines TRBV19 with TRBJ1-1; D ambiguous. Germline values: CDR1 LNHDA, CDR2 SQIVND (reference sequence). Trimming cost V 6 bases and J 4 bases, with 12 bases left between them. This CDR3 contains 13 residues. The CDR3, as DNA: TGTGCCAGTAGGATCCAATTGAGCACTGAAGCTTTCTTT. This translates into CASRIQLSTEAFF.

The CDR3 DNA sequence: TGTGCCAGCGGCAGGGGACAGGGGACCACCGGGGAGCTGTTTTTT. Translating it yields CASGRGQGTTGELFF. The chain has TRBV7-9 and TRBJ2-2, with 10 bases matching TRBD1. CDR3 length equals 15 residues. Germline CDR1 is SEHNR and CDR2 is FQNEAQ (reference sequence). V lost 8 bases and J lost 4; bases outside the gene matches: 7. The variable domain in full, completed from reference TRBV7-9 and TRBJ2-2, reads DTGVSQNPRHKITKRGQNVTFRCDPISEHNRLYWYRQTLGQGPEFLTYFQNEAQLEKSRLLSDRFSAERPKGSFSTLEIQRTEQGDSAMYLCASGRGQGTTGELFFGEGSRLTVL.

This clone was counted a few times. The genes are TRBV19 and TRBJ1-2, with D hard to call. CDR1 and CDR2 (germline): LNHDA, SQIVND (reference sequence). V dropped 3 bases and J dropped 6 bases, with 11 bases sitting between them. The CDR3 is 13 amino acids. This CDR3 is CASSIMRADGYTF. Here the CDR3 DNA reads TGTGCCAGTAGTATCATGAGGGCGGATGGCTACACCTTC.

This clone was recorded a few times. This chain's CDR3 is CASSVQQGAIAEAFF. CDR3 DNA: TGTGCCAGCAGCGTTCAACAGGGGGCGATCGCTGAAGCTTTCTTT. The chain has TRBV5-6 and TRBJ1-1, with TRBD1 matching over 9 bases. The CDR3 runs 15 residues. The V segment lost 4 bases and the J segment 6 bases; nucleotides outside the gene matches: 10. Germline V gene lookup returns CDR1 SGHDT and CDR2 YYEEEE.

The V and J genes are TRBV29-1 and TRBJ2-4, with D perhaps TRBD2 (6 bases). V lost 6 bases and J 8 bases, leaving 14 bases between the germline ends. The CDR3 totals 12 residues. Looked up from germline, CDR1 is SQVTM and CDR2 is ANQGSEA. The chain's CDR3 is CSVMTSRDIQYF. The CDR3 bases are TGCAGCGTGATGACTAGTCGGGACATTCAGTACTTC.

The chain carries TRBV2 and TRBJ1-2; TRBD1 matches at 8 bases. The CDR3 runs to 18 residues. Germline assignment: CDR1 SNHLY and CDR2 FYNNEI. V lost 3 bases, J lost 2 bases, and 14 bases stayed unmatched. The CDR3: CASSESWGHRGTNYGYTF. The CDR3 DNA reads as TGTGCCAGCAGTGAGAGTTGGGGCCACAGGGGGACCAACTATGGCTACACCTTC.

V usage is TRBV5-1 and J usage is TRBJ1-1; D is undetermined. This CDR3 is 15 amino acids long. V was clipped by 1 base and J by 3 bases, with 13 bases between them. Looked up from germline, CDR1 is SGHRS and CDR2 is YFSETQ. CDR3 protein: CASSLWDPGDTEAFF. The CDR3 DNA reads as TGCGCCAGCAGCTTGTGGGATCCCGGGGACACTGAAGCTTTCTTT.

The V gene is TRBV18, the J gene TRBJ2-2, with 11 bases lining up with TRBD2. J was trimmed by 0 bases and V by 5 bases; bases with no gene match: 11. The CDR3 runs 19 residues. Germline values: CDR1 KGHSH, CDR2 LQKENI. The CDR3 loop reads CASSSRLAGRRANTGELFF. In DNA, the CDR3 is TGTGCCAGCTCATCCAGACTAGCGGGACGACGCGCGAACACCGGGGAGCTGTTTTTT.

This chain links TRBV7-2 with TRBJ1-6; 10 positions match TRBD1. Germline lookup yields CDR1 SGHTA and CDR2 FQGNSA. The CDR3 contains 15 residues. V shed 6 bases, J shed 5 bases, and the junction held 4 bases outside the gene matches. The CDR3 region is CASRRQGAHNSPLHF. The CDR3 coding sequence is TGTGCCAGCAGACGACAGGGGGCGCATAATTCACCCCTCCACTTT.